The clone carrying this T cell receptor beta chain was detected only a few times. Its antigen is undetermined. Only one heparinised blood draw was taken per donor, and its volume averaged around 100 mL. These data are taken from a study of beta chain features in type 1 diabetes. Sequencing targeted expressed TCRB transcripts, as all isolated RNA had been reverse transcribed. Measured with immunoSEQ multiplex PCR; TCRdb has only the in-frame clones, and not every one. The table shows approximately 280,000 clones, with approximately 15% occurring only once. Study-level points and caveats: Whether TCRB rearrangement is influenced by HLA type was left unresolved in this analysis. For cells with high TCR expression, cDNA sequencing could yield over-representation. Patients with Type 1 diabetes showed moderately but significantly shorter TCRB CDR3s in all four CD4+ subsets.

The CDR3 extends over 15 amino acids. Germline V gives CDR1 LNHDA, CDR2 SQIVND (reference sequence). Trimming left V 6 bases short and J 2 bases short, with 17 bases between. The V gene is TRBV19, the J gene TRBJ2-7; the D gene is possibly TRBD1 (6 bases). Sequenced: naive CD4+ T cells from blood. This TCR was sampled from a man younger than 35 with type 1 diabetes. CDR3 residues: CASSTRTALTYEQYF. CDR3 DNA sequence: TGTGCCAGTAGCACCCGGACAGCCTTGACCTACGAGCAGTACTTC.